Sequencing of this TCR beta chain was carried out in a study of identical twins. Study findings and constraints: Fewer insertions marked abundant cord blood beta clonotypes; young adult naive trended weakly, memory not at all. Weaker excess sharing between twins was seen in beta out-of-frame sequences. Where out-of-frame alpha sequences were twin-shared, they showed excess low generation probability.

TCRdb processed the 5' RACE reads anew with MiXCR; each CDR3 protein has one entry. The sample yields roughly 280,000 distinct CDR3 sequences, more than 8% seen once. To note about this clonotype: Its antigen is as yet unknown.

This CDR3 region has 15 residues. V shed 4 bases and J 4 bases; nucleotides not matched to a gene: 2. Germline CDR1 and CDR2: MNHEY and SVGAGI. The sample also formed part of further work on yellow fever vaccine responses in identical twins. That source reports: Twins reportedly appeared to share part of their vaccine T cell response while keeping part individual.

Material for sequencing was CD8+ T cells sorted from blood. The receptor was isolated from a young woman in good health. This sequence joins TRBV6-5 and TRBJ1-5, with 12 bases identical to TRBD1. Here the CDR3 reads CASSSGQGANQPQHF. In DNA form, the CDR3 reads TGTGCCAGCAGTTCGGGACAGGGGGCTAATCAGCCCCAGCATTTT.